This T cell receptor (beta chain) was profiled in a study of control samples from healthy donors and cancer patients. This clone was counted once. The protocol was immunoSEQ multiplex PCR, while the TCRdb copy is restricted to in-frame clones and leaves out a portion. The data show 150,000 to 180,000 clones, with 93% seen just once and 2% to 2.5% held by the top ten. V was shortened by 4 bases and J by 0 bases, with 13 bases between the two germline ends. The V gene's germline CDR1 is SGHAT and CDR2 FQNNGV. CDR3 length: 16 amino acids. The receptor's source is a man aged 50 or older in good health. The chain is built from TRBV11-2 and TRBJ1-5; D might be TRBD1 (5 bases). The sequenced sample was blood. The CDR3 coding sequence is TGTGCCAGCAGCTGGCGACAGCTATATAGCAATCAGCCCCAGCATTTT. Its translation: CASSWRQLYSNQPQHF.